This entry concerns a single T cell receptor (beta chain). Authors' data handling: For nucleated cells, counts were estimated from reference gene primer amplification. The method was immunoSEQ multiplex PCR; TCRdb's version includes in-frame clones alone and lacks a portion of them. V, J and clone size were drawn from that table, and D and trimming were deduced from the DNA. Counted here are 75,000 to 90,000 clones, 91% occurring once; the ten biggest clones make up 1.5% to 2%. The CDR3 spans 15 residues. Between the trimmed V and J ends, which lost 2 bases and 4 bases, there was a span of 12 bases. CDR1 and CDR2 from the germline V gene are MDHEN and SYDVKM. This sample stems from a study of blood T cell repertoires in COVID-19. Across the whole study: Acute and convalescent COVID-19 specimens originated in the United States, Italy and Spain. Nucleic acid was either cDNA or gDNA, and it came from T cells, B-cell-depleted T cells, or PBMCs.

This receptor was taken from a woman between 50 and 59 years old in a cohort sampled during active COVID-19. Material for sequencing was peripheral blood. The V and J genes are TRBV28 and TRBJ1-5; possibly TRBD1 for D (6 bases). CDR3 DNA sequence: TGTGCCAGCAGTTTAATAGGCAGGGGTAATCAGCCCCAGCATTTT. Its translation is CASSLIGRGNQPQHF.